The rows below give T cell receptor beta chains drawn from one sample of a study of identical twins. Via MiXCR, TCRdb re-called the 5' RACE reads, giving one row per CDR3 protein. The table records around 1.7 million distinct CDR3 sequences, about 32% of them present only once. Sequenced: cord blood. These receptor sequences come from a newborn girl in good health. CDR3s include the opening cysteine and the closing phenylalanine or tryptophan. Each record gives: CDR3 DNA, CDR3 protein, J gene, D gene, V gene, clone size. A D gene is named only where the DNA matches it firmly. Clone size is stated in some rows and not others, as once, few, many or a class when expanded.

cdr3_nt: TGTGCCAGCTCACCAAGGACTAGCCTTTACAATGAGCAGTACTTC; cdr3_aa: CASSPRTSLYNEQYF; j_call: TRBJ2-7; d_call: TRBD2; v_call: TRBV18; clone_size: NA
cdr3_nt: TGTGCCAGCAGTTTATGGGGCCGACTAGCAGCTAACACCGGGGAGCTGTTTTTT; cdr3_aa: CASSLWGRLAANTGELFF; j_call: TRBJ2-2; d_call: TRBD2; v_call: TRBV12-3/TRBV12-4; clone_size: few
cdr3_nt: TGTGCCATCCGCTACACAGATACGCAGTATTTT; cdr3_aa: CAIRYTDTQYF; j_call: TRBJ2-3; d_call: NA; v_call: TRBV2; clone_size: NA
cdr3_nt: TGCGCCAGCAGCCAAGTGGGGACAGGGGGCTACAATGAGCAGTTCTTC; cdr3_aa: CASSQVGTGGYNEQFF; j_call: TRBJ2-1; d_call: TRBD1; v_call: TRBV4-1; clone_size: NA
cdr3_nt: TGTGCCACCAGCAGAGATGGGACAGTCTTTCAAGAGACCCAGTACTTC; cdr3_aa: CATSRDGTVFQETQYF; j_call: TRBJ2-5; d_call: TRBD1; v_call: TRBV15; clone_size: once
cdr3_nt: TGTGCCAGCAGCCGAGGACAGGGTTGGTTTTCTGAAGCTTTCTTT; cdr3_aa: CASSRGQGWFSEAFF; j_call: TRBJ1-1; d_call: TRBD1; v_call: TRBV3-1; clone_size: NA
cdr3_nt: TGCGCCAGCAGCTTGCTGTATAGGGGACAAGAGACCCAGTACTTC; cdr3_aa: CASSLLYRGQETQYF; j_call: TRBJ2-5; d_call: NA; v_call: TRBV5-1; clone_size: NA
cdr3_nt: TGTGCCAGCAGTGAATACAGGGTCGGCTACACCTTC; cdr3_aa: CASSEYRVGYTF; j_call: TRBJ1-2; d_call: NA; v_call: TRBV25-1; clone_size: few
cdr3_nt: TGTGCCAGCAGTTTAGCGGTGGGAACAGGGCTCCCCTACAATGAGCAGTTCTTC; cdr3_aa: CASSLAVGTGLPYNEQFF; j_call: TRBJ2-1; d_call: NA; v_call: TRBV12-3/TRBV12-4; clone_size: NA
cdr3_nt: TGCAGTGCTAGAGGCCCCTTCACTAGCGGGACCTACAATGAGCAGTTCTTC; cdr3_aa: CSARGPFTSGTYNEQFF; j_call: TRBJ2-1; d_call: TRBD2; v_call: TRBV20-1; clone_size: NA
cdr3_nt: TGCAGTGCTAGTGCCTTTTACGAGCAGTACTTC; cdr3_aa: CSASAFYEQYF; j_call: TRBJ2-7; d_call: NA; v_call: TRBV20-1; clone_size: few
cdr3_nt: TGTGCCAGCAAAGATAGCGGGAATTACAATGAGCAGTTCTTC; cdr3_aa: CASKDSGNYNEQFF; j_call: TRBJ2-1; d_call: TRBD2; v_call: TRBV6-2/TRBV6-3; clone_size: few
cdr3_nt: TGTGCCAGTCTTAGCCCTAGCGGGGGATCTACCTACAATGAGCAGTTCTTC; cdr3_aa: CASLSPSGGSTYNEQFF; j_call: TRBJ2-1; d_call: TRBD2; v_call: TRBV2; clone_size: NA
cdr3_nt: TGTGCCAGCAGCTTACCCCGACTAGCGGGGGGGCGTTGTGAGCAGTTCTTC; cdr3_aa: CASSLPRLAGGRCEQFF; j_call: TRBJ2-1; d_call: TRBD2; v_call: TRBV11-2; clone_size: few
cdr3_nt: TGCAGTGCTAGAGCAGCGGGACTAGCGGGAGGCTACGAGCAGTACTTC; cdr3_aa: CSARAAGLAGGYEQYF; j_call: TRBJ2-7; d_call: TRBD2; v_call: TRBV20-1; clone_size: NA
cdr3_nt: TGTGCCAGCTCACCGACGAACTCCTACGAGCAGTACTTC; cdr3_aa: CASSPTNSYEQYF; j_call: TRBJ2-7; d_call: NA; v_call: TRBV18; clone_size: NA
cdr3_nt: TGTGCCAGCAGCTCGACTAGCGGGAGGGCCTACAATGAGCAGTACTTC; cdr3_aa: CASSSTSGRAYNEQYF; j_call: TRBJ2-4; d_call: TRBD2; v_call: TRBV7-8; clone_size: NA
cdr3_nt: TGTGCCAGCTCACCACCTCGAGCGGGCTCCTACAATGAGCAGTTCTTC; cdr3_aa: CASSPPRAGSYNEQFF; j_call: TRBJ2-1; d_call: NA; v_call: TRBV18; clone_size: NA
cdr3_nt: TGTGCCATCAGAGGGACTAGCCCCAATGAGCAGTTCTTC; cdr3_aa: CAIRGTSPNEQFF; j_call: TRBJ2-1; d_call: TRBD2; v_call: TRBV10-3; clone_size: NA
cdr3_nt: TGTGCCAGCAGCTTAGGAGGCAAATGGGATACGCAGTATTTT; cdr3_aa: CASSLGGKWDTQYF; j_call: TRBJ2-3; d_call: NA; v_call: TRBV7-6; clone_size: NA
cdr3_nt: TGTGCCAGCAGCCCAAGTGGTCCCCGGCAGTTCTTC; cdr3_aa: CASSPSGPRQFF; j_call: TRBJ2-1; d_call: NA; v_call: TRBV7-2; clone_size: NA
cdr3_nt: TGCAGCGCCTACAGGGGTCTTGCCTACAATGAGCAGTTCTTC; cdr3_aa: CSAYRGLAYNEQFF; j_call: TRBJ2-1; d_call: TRBD1; v_call: TRBV29-1; clone_size: few
cdr3_nt: TGTGCCAGCAGTTTATCTAGCGGGAGCGGTGAGACCCAGTACTTC; cdr3_aa: CASSLSSGSGETQYF; j_call: TRBJ2-5; d_call: TRBD2; v_call: TRBV28; clone_size: many
cdr3_nt: TGTGCCAGCATCCAGGGCAGGGGAGGTCACTCACCCCTCCACTTT; cdr3_aa: CASIQGRGGHSPLHF; j_call: TRBJ1-6; d_call: NA; v_call: TRBV5-5; clone_size: few
cdr3_nt: TGCAGTGCTAGAGATGGGACTAGCGGGCCGAGCTCCTACGAGCAGTACTTC; cdr3_aa: CSARDGTSGPSSYEQYF; j_call: TRBJ2-7; d_call: TRBD2; v_call: TRBV20-1; clone_size: NA
cdr3_nt: TGTGCCAGCAGCGCCATGCCCGGCGAGCAGTACTTC; cdr3_aa: CASSAMPGEQYF; j_call: TRBJ2-7; d_call: NA; v_call: TRBV9; clone_size: NA
cdr3_nt: TGTGCCAGCAGTGATGGAGGGACTCAAGGTGGCTACACCTTC; cdr3_aa: CASSDGGTQGGYTF; j_call: TRBJ1-2; d_call: NA; v_call: TRBV25-1; clone_size: few
cdr3_nt: TGCAGTGCTAGACCAGGGGTCCCCTACAATGAGCAGTTCTTC; cdr3_aa: CSARPGVPYNEQFF; j_call: TRBJ2-1; d_call: NA; v_call: TRBV20-1; clone_size: NA
cdr3_nt: TGTGCCAGCAGTTATTTCCAGGGGGGTAGGAATGAAAAACTGTTTTTT; cdr3_aa: CASSYFQGGRNEKLFF; j_call: TRBJ1-4; d_call: TRBD1; v_call: TRBV6-6; clone_size: NA
cdr3_nt: TGTGCCAGCAGTGTTGGCCCCCTGATGTCCTACGAGCAGTACTTC; cdr3_aa: CASSVGPLMSYEQYF; j_call: TRBJ2-7; d_call: NA; v_call: TRBV2; clone_size: NA
cdr3_nt: TGCGCCAGCAGCTTTGGCGCGGAGACCCAGTACTTC; cdr3_aa: CASSFGAETQYF; j_call: TRBJ2-5; d_call: NA; v_call: TRBV5-1; clone_size: many
cdr3_nt: TGTGCCAGCAGAAACACCCAGGGGGCTAGTGGCTACACCTTC; cdr3_aa: CASRNTQGASGYTF; j_call: TRBJ1-2; d_call: TRBD1; v_call: TRBV12-3/TRBV12-4; clone_size: NA
cdr3_nt: TGTGCCAGCAGCCAAGGAGTTCCGGGCCTATTTTTGTTCTTC; cdr3_aa: CASSQGVPGLFLFF; j_call: TRBJ2-1; d_call: NA; v_call: TRBV3-1; clone_size: NA
cdr3_nt: TGCAGTGCTAGAGACGGCAGGTCTAACTATGGCTACACCTTC; cdr3_aa: CSARDGRSNYGYTF; j_call: TRBJ1-2; d_call: NA; v_call: TRBV20-1; clone_size: many
cdr3_nt: TGTGCCAGCAGCTTATCGCGACAGGGGTACAATGAGCAGTTCTTC; cdr3_aa: CASSLSRQGYNEQFF; j_call: TRBJ2-1; d_call: TRBD1; v_call: TRBV11-2; clone_size: few
cdr3_nt: TGTGCCAGCGGGGTGGGTCGGAGAAATTCACCCCTCCACTTT; cdr3_aa: CASGVGRRNSPLHF; j_call: TRBJ1-6; d_call: NA; v_call: TRBV11-2; clone_size: NA
cdr3_nt: TGTGCCAGCAGTTTAGCGCAAGGATACTATGGCTACACCTTC; cdr3_aa: CASSLAQGYYGYTF; j_call: TRBJ1-2; d_call: NA; v_call: TRBV12-3/TRBV12-4; clone_size: many
cdr3_nt: TGTGCCAGCAGTACCACGGCGGGGCCCACAGATACGCAGTATTTT; cdr3_aa: CASSTTAGPTDTQYF; j_call: TRBJ2-3; d_call: NA; v_call: TRBV6-5; clone_size: NA
cdr3_nt: TGCAGTGGTCCGACAGGTACTAACTATGGCTACACCTTC; cdr3_aa: CSGPTGTNYGYTF; j_call: TRBJ1-2; d_call: NA; v_call: TRBV20-1; clone_size: NA
cdr3_nt: TGTGCCAGCAGCTTAGTTGCTAGCGGGAGTTTGTCCTACGAGCAGTACTTC; cdr3_aa: CASSLVASGSLSYEQYF; j_call: TRBJ2-7; d_call: TRBD2; v_call: TRBV7-2; clone_size: few
cdr3_nt: TGTGCCAGCAGGTCGACACTCTACAATGAGCAGTTCTTC; cdr3_aa: CASRSTLYNEQFF; j_call: TRBJ2-1; d_call: NA; v_call: TRBV7-9; clone_size: few